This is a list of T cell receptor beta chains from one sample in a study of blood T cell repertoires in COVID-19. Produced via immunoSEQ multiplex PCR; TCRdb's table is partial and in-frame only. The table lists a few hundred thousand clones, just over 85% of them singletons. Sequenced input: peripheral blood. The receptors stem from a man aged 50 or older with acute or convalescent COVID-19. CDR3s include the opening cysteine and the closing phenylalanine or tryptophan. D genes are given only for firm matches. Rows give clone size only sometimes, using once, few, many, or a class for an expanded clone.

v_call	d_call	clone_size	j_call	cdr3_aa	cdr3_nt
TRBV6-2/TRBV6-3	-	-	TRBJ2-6	CASSYGSSGANVLTF	TGTGCCAGCAGTTACGGGAGTTCCGGGGCCAACGTCCTGACTTTC
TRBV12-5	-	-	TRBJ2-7	CASGPAGDWPYEQYF	TGTGCTAGTGGCCCGGCCGGGGATTGGCCCTACGAGCAGTACTTC
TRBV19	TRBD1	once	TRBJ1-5	CASNPTGSNQPQHF	TGTGCCAGTAACCCGACAGGGAGCAATCAGCCCCAGCATTTT
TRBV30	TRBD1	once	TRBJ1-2	CAWTGGAPGGYTF	TGTGCCTGGACAGGGGGCGCCCCCGGTGGCTACACCTTC
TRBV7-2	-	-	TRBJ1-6	CASSLAGGTSPLHF	TGTGCCAGCAGCTTAGCGGGCGGGACTTCACCCCTCCACTTT
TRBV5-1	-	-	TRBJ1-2	CASSLLEEGNYGYTF	TGCGCCAGCAGCTTGTTGGAGGAGGGTAACTATGGCTACACCTTC
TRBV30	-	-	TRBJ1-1	CAWSVPGRNTEAFF	TGTGCCTGGAGTGTACCGGGGAGGAATACTGAAGCTTTCTTT
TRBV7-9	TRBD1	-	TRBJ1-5	CASSLSGTGAPRPQHF	TGTGCCAGCAGCTTATCGGGGACAGGGGCCCCTCGGCCCCAGCATTTT
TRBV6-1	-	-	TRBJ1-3	CASSLQGSGNTIYF	TGTGCCAGCAGTTTACAGGGCTCTGGAAACACCATATATTTT
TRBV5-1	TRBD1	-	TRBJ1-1	CASSSGQDLNTEAFF	TGCGCCAGCAGCTCAGGACAGGATTTGAACACTGAAGCTTTCTTT
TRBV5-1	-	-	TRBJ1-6	CASSLDRQNSPLHF	TGCGCCAGCAGCTTGGACCGACAGAATTCACCCCTCCACTTT
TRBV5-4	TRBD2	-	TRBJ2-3	CASSSRGGAADTQYF	TGTGCCAGCAGTTCCCGCGGGGGGGCGGCAGATACGCAGTATTTT
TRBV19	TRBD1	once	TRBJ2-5	CASSITRVGTGGETQYF	TGTGCCAGTAGTATCACGAGGGTCGGGACAGGGGGAGAGACCCAGTACTTC
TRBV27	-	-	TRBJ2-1	CASSLGWGGLDEQFF	TGTGCCAGCAGTTTAGGGTGGGGGGGCCTAGATGAGCAGTTCTTC
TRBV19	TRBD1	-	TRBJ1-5	CASGDRGLEPQHF	TGTGCCAGTGGAGACAGGGGATTGGAACCCCAGCATTTT
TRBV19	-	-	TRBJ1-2	CASSIRTVNYGYTF	TGTGCCAGTAGTATACGAACAGTTAACTATGGCTACACCTTC
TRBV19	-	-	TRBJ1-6	CASSHGGGGYNSPLHF	TGTGCCAGTAGTCACGGTGGGGGGGGATATAATTCACCCCTCCACTTT
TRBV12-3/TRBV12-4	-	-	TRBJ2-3	CASSSPSLDTQYF	TGTGCCAGCAGTTCGCCTAGCTTGGATACGCAGTATTTT
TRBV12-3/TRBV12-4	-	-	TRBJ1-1	CASNRDLNTEAFF	TGTGCCAGTAACAGGGACCTGAACACTGAAGCTTTCTTT
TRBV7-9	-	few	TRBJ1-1	CASSATVGSTEAFF	TGTGCCAGCAGCGCGACAGTCGGGAGCACTGAAGCTTTCTTT
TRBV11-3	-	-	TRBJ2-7	CASSLAPDEQYF	TGTGCCAGCAGCTTAGCCCCCGACGAGCAGTACTTC
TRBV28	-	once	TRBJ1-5	CASSLRGSSNQPQHF	TGTGCCAGCAGCCTCCGGGGGAGTAGCAATCAGCCCCAGCATTTT
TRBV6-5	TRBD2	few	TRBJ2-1	CASSLGLNHNEQFF	TGTGCCAGCAGTTTGGGACTAAACCACAATGAGCAGTTCTTC
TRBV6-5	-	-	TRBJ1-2	CASGGGVTMDGYTF	TGTGCCAGCGGCGGGGGGGTTACTATGGACGGCTACACCTTC
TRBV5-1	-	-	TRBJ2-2	CASSSQGNTGELFF	TGCGCCAGCAGCTCCCAGGGGAACACCGGGGAGCTGTTTTTT
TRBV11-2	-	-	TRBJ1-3	CASSSTGFSGNTIYF	TGTGCCAGCAGCTCTACAGGGTTCTCTGGAAACACCATATATTTT
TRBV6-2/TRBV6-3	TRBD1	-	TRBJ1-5	CASTPGTGVGSNQPQHF	TGTGCCAGCACCCCAGGGACAGGGGTGGGGAGCAATCAGCCCCAGCATTTT
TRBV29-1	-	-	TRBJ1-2	CSVEARVNYGYTF	TGCAGCGTTGAGGCCAGGGTTAACTATGGCTACACCTTC
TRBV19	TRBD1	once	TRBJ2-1	CASRGQGYNEQFF	TGCGCTAGTAGGGGACAGGGATACAATGAGCAGTTCTTC
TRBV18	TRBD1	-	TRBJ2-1	CASSEPGQGAYNEQFF	TGTGCCAGCTCAGAACCGGGACAGGGGGCTTACAATGAGCAGTTCTTC
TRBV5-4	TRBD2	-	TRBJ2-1	CASSFGLAGGRNEQFF	TGTGCCAGCAGCTTCGGACTAGCGGGGGGTCGAAATGAGCAGTTCTTC
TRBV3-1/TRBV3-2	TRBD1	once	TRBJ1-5	CASSNGTGQREPQHF	TGTGCCAGCAGCAATGGGACAGGGCAAAGGGAGCCCCAGCATTTT
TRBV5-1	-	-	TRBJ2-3	CASSFAGTPSTDTQYF	TGCGCCAGCAGCTTCGCAGGTACTCCTAGCACAGATACGCAGTATTTT
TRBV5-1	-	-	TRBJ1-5	CASSLSPGSNQPQHF	TGCGCCAGCAGCTTGTCCCCGGGAAGCAATCAGCCCCAGCATTTT
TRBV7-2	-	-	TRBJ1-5	CASSVRLNQPQHF	TGTGCCAGCAGCGTCCGGTTGAATCAGCCCCAGCATTTT
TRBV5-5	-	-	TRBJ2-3	CASSLGQVNTDTQYF	TGTGCCAGCAGCTTGGGACAGGTAAACACAGATACGCAGTATTTT
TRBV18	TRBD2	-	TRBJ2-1	CASSPQGLAYNEQFF	TGTGCCAGCTCACCGCAGGGACTAGCCTACAATGAGCAGTTCTTC
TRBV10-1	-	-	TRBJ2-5	CASSELVAGQETQYF	TGCGCCAGCAGTGAGCTTGTGGCGGGCCAAGAGACCCAGTACTTC
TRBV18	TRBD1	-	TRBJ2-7	CASSPPGQGSYEQYF	TGTGCCAGCTCACCCCCGGGACAGGGATCCTACGAGCAGTACTTC
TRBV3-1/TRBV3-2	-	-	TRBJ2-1	CASSPTYSRSSYNEQFF	TGTGCCAGCAGCCCTACGTATAGCCGGAGCTCCTACAATGAGCAGTTCTTC
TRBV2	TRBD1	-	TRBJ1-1	CASSGTGSMNTEAFF	TGTGCCAGCAGCGGGACAGGGAGCATGAACACTGAAGCTTTCTTT
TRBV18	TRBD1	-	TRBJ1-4	CASSPRAGTGVEKLFF	TGTGCCAGCTCCCCCAGGGCCGGGACAGGGGTTGAAAAACTGTTTTTT
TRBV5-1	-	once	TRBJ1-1	CASSFGEGTEAFF	TGCGCCAGCAGCTTCGGAGAGGGCACTGAAGCTTTCTTT
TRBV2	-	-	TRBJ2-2	CASSAETATGELFF	TGTGCCAGCAGTGCTGAGACAGCTACCGGGGAGCTGTTTTTT
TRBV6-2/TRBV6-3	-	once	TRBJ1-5	CASSPGGPSNQPQHF	TGTGCCAGCAGTCCGGGGGGACCTAGCAATCAGCCCCAGCATTTT
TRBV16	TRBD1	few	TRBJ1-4	CASSQSLADRAEKLFF	TGTGCCAGCAGCCAATCGCTCGCGGACAGGGCTGAAAAACTGTTTTTT
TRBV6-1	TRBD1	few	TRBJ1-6	CASREGGRNSPLHF	TGTGCCAGCAGGGAAGGGGGCCGGAATTCACCCCTCCACTTT
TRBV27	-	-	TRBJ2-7	CASSSQYRTYEQYF	TGTGCCAGCAGTTCCCAATACAGGACCTACGAGCAGTACTTC
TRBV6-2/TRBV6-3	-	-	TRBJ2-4	CASSYTTGAKNIQYF	TGTGCCAGCAGTTACACTACAGGGGCCAAAAACATTCAGTACTTC
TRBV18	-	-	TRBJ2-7	CASRENGGEVGEQYF	TGTGCCAGCCGGGAGAATGGAGGGGAGGTGGGCGAGCAGTACTTC
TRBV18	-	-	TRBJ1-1	CASSPTEQVQNTEAFF	TGTGCCAGCTCACCTACGGAACAGGTCCAGAACACTGAAGCTTTCTTT
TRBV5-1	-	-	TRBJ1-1	CASSLAGFLNTEAFF	TGCGCCAGCAGCTTGGCGGGGTTCTTGAACACTGAAGCTTTCTTT
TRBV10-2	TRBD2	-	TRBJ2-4	CASSDPHGGTKNIQYF	TGCGCCAGCAGTGATCCGCACGGGGGGACCAAAAACATTCAGTACTTC